The clone carrying this T cell receptor (beta chain) was seen a few times. Its antigen remains unidentified. This specimen belongs to a study of blood T cells in healthy people across ages. Study as a whole: Template switching recovered approximately one barcoded beta molecule for every two T cells. Overall study results and limits: Versus aged donors, long-lived donors had higher diversity and more naive CD4+ cells.

It was with a sample-barcoded 5' primer and a J-beta primer mix that a second PCR of about 7 to 12 cycles was run. Sequencing yielded, for each sample, at least 3 million paired-end reads carrying CDR3. TCRdb ran MiXCR on the 5' RACE reads and lists one entry per CDR3 protein. The sample consists of roughly 500,000 distinct CDR3 sequences, 25% to 30% of them appearing once. Per the germline V gene, CDR1 is LGHNA and CDR2 is YNFKEQ. The CDR3 runs to 17 residues. Trimming cost V 0 bases and J 5 bases; bases outside gene matches: 7. What was sequenced was blood. The chain carries TRBV4-2 and TRBJ2-1; 10 bases are a match to TRBD1. The sequence came from a woman in her seventies in good health. The CDR3 spells CASSQEGQGFKDNEQFF. The CDR3, as DNA: TGTGCCAGCAGCCAAGAGGGACAGGGGTTCAAAGACAATGAGCAGTTCTTC.